The clone carrying this T cell receptor (beta chain) was detected only once. Compared with germline, one end of the junction differs, possibly owing to a read error. This sample was included in a study of regulatory dendritic cells for organ transplantation. Memory T cells were CD45RO+, naive were CD45RA+, sorted by FACS. Here immunoSEQ multiplex PCR was the method, and the copy in TCRdb shows in-frame clones only, minus some. Seen here are 25,000 to 35,000 clones, roughly four fifths observed once, and the top ten hold less than 0.11%. This CDR3 spans 15 amino acids. CDR1 SGHNT and CDR2 YYREEE come from the germline V gene (reference sequence).

The chain couples TRBV5-4 to TRBJ2-2; 8 bases map to TRBD1. This receptor was taken from a human donor in good health. Material for sequencing was naive CD4+ T cells from blood. Subset noted: CD45RA+ naive T cells. The CDR3: CASSPRGLDTGELFF. CDR3 coding DNA: TGTGCCAGCAGCCCCAGGGGGCTTGACACTGGGGAGCTGTTTTTT. Supplemented by reference TRBV5-4 and TRBJ2-2, the full variable domain reads ETGVTQSPTHLIKTRGQQVTLRCSSQSGHNTVSWYQQALGQGPQFIFQYYREEENGRGNFPPRFSGLQFPNYSSELNVNALELDDSALYLCASSPRGLDTGELFFGEGSRLTVL.